The subject of this entry is one T cell receptor (beta chain). Its target is not known. The sample originates from a study of tumor-infiltrating lymphocytes in localized non-small cell lung cancer. For the study at large: From each patient, both tumor and uninvolved lung, non-adjacent to tumor, were sampled. Study-wide findings and caveats: No T-cell fraction difference was seen between IM1 and IM2 tumors. Compared with uninvolved lung, tumors showed higher T cell infiltration by TCRbeta sequencing. Recurrence-free survival showed no association with tumor T-cell fraction.

Germline trimming cut 0 bases from V and 7 bases from J; bases unmatched to any gene: 4. The CDR3 totals 16 residues. Per germline, CDR1 MGHRA and CDR2 YSYEKL. The assay was immunoSEQ multiplex PCR, and TCRdb's table has in-frame clones only and misses some. The table records around 7,200 clones, over 60% of them present only once. This receptor was obtained from a human donor with non-small cell lung cancer. Source material: lung tumor tissue. The chain has TRBV4-1 and TRBJ1-6, with 9 bases lining up with TRBD1. The DNA of the CDR3 is TGCGCCAGCAGCCAAGATCAGACAGGGGGAAATTCACCCCTCCACTTT. Encoded protein: CASSQDQTGGNSPLHF.